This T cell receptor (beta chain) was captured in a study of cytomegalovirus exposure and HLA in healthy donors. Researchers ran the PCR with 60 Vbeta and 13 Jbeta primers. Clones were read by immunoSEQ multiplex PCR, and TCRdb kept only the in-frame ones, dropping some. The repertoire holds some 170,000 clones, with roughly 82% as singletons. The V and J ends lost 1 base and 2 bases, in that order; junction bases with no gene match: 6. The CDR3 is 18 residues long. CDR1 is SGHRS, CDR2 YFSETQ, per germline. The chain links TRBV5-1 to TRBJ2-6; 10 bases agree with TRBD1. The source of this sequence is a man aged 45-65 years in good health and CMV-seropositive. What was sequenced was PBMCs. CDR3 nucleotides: TGCGCCAGCAGCTTGTGGGGACAGGGGAGGCCTGGGGCCAACGTCCTGACTTTC. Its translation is CASSLWGQGRPGANVLTF.